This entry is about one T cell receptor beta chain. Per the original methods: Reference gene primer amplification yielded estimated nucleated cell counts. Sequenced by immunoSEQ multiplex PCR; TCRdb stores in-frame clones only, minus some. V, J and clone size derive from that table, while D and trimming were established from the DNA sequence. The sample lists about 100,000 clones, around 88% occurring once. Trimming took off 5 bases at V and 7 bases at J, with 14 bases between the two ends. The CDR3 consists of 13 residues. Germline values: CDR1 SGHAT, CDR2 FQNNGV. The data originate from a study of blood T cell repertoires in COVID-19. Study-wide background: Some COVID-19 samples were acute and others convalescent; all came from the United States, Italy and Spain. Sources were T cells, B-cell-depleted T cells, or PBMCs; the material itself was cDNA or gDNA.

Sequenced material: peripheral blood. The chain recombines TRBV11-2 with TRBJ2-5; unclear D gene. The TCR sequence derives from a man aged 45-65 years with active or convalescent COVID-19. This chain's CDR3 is CASSLGSSMTQYF. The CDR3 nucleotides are TGTGCCAGCAGCCTCGGGTCGTCGATGACCCAGTACTTC. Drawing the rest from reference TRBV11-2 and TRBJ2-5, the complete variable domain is EAGVAQSPRYKIIEKRQSVAFWCNPISGHATLYWYQQILGQGPKLLIQFQNNGVVDDSQLPKDRFSAERLKGVDSTLKIQPAKLEDSAVYLCASSLGSSMTQYFGPGTRLLVL.